This paragraph covers one TCR beta chain sequence. No antigen is known for it. The data derive from a study of T cell responses to AZD1222 COVID-19 vaccine. The CDR3 covers 12 residues. V shed 6 bases, J shed 8 bases, and the junction held 6 bases outside the gene matches. In germline, CDR1 is MNHEY, CDR2 SVGAGI. TCRdb's table, derived via immunoSEQ multiplex PCR, lists solely in-frame clones and lacks some. The table lists around 140,000 clones, more than 80% of them singletons. Study results and caveats: It should be noted that donors were predominantly white British and more often female, and clonal diversity was possibly underestimated. Two AZD1222 administrations were followed by greater Spike-specific TCR breadth and depth.

This chain connects TRBV6-5 to TRBJ1-2; TRBD1 matches at 7 bases. The TCR originated in an adult in good health. Sequencing was performed on peripheral blood, taken on day 0 of AZD1222 vaccination. CDR3 DNA: TGTGCCAGCAGGCTACGACAGGGCGGCTACACCTTC. Its translation: CASRLRQGGYTF.